Listed below are T cell receptor beta chains from one sample, sequenced in a study of cytomegalovirus exposure and HLA in healthy donors. Assay used: immunoSEQ multiplex PCR; TCRdb lists only in-frame clones, some missing. The sample includes about 110,000 clones, approximately 70% seen only once; the top ten take roughly 0.92%. The sequencing sample was made of PBMCs. These receptor sequences come from a woman aged 25 to 45 in good health and CMV-seronegative. Both conserved end residues are part of each CDR3. A D gene is named only where the DNA matches it firmly. Size is omitted from some rows. Given values are once, few, many or a class for expanded clones.

D gene	V gene	clone size	J gene	CDR3 protein	CDR3 DNA
TRBD1	TRBV5-1	-	TRBJ1-2	CASSLVPHSSGRGRGLGGYTF	TGCGCCAGCAGCTTGGTTCCCCACTCCAGTGGCAGGGGGCGCGGGCTAGGTGGCTACACCTTC
-	TRBV4-1	-	TRBJ2-5	CASSQTVLTEETQYF	TGCGCCAGCAGCCAGACGGTCTTGACAGAAGAGACCCAGTACTTC
-	TRBV2	-	TRBJ1-2	CASSGGGRYTF	TGTGCCAGCAGTGGGGGGGGCCGGTACACCTTC
-	TRBV5-6	-	TRBJ2-3	CASSRKTGTDTQYF	TGTGCCAGCAGCCGAAAGACAGGCACAGATACGCAGTATTTT
-	TRBV5-1	-	TRBJ2-1	CASSLVGVVGHNEQFF	TGCGCCAGCAGCTTAGTAGGGGTAGTAGGCCACAATGAGCAGTTCTTC
-	TRBV2	-	TRBJ1-2	CASSLRQYPAYGYTF	TGTGCCAGCAGTCTACGACAATACCCTGCCTATGGCTACACCTTC
-	TRBV7-9	once	TRBJ1-2	CSSSFSRGGYTF	TGTTCCAGCAGCTTTTCACGAGGTGGCTACACCTTC
TRBD1	TRBV5-1	-	TRBJ1-1	CASSLFIGGNRGGEAFF	TGCGCCAGCAGCTTGTTTATTGGTGGGAACAGGGGGGGAGAAGCTTTCTTT
TRBD1	TRBV6-5	-	TRBJ1-2	CASSQDRRSYGYTF	TGTGCCAGCAGCCAGGACAGGCGGAGCTATGGCTACACCTTC
-	TRBV9	-	TRBJ1-1	CASSVVSGTEAFF	TGTGCCAGCAGCGTAGTTTCAGGCACTGAAGCTTTCTTT
-	TRBV19	once	TRBJ1-1	CASSMTTAEAFF	TGTGCCAGTAGTATGACGACAGCTGAAGCTTTCTTT
-	TRBV6-5	-	TRBJ1-1	CASSYSIAGFTEAFF	TGTGCCAGCAGTTACTCGATTGCAGGGTTCACTGAAGCTTTCTTT
TRBD1	TRBV5-1	-	TRBJ2-3	CASRNVGGRGTDTQYF	TGCGCCAGCAGAAATGTAGGGGGCAGAGGGACAGATACGCAGTATTTT
-	TRBV18	-	TRBJ1-1	CASSPISRGVNTEAFF	TGTGCCAGCTCACCAATTTCGCGGGGGGTGAACACTGAAGCTTTCTTT
-	TRBV4-1	-	TRBJ2-3	CASSQSEGAGTDTQYF	TGCGCCAGCAGCCAATCCGAAGGGGCAGGCACAGATACGCAGTATTTT
-	TRBV5-1	-	TRBJ1-4	CASSFAGEGEKLFF	TGCGCCAGCAGCTTCGCAGGGGAAGGTGAAAAACTGTTTTTT